These T cell receptor beta chains were read from a single sample in a study of Ad26.COV2.S vaccination and SARS-CoV-2 variants. The method was immunoSEQ multiplex PCR; TCRdb's version includes in-frame clones alone and lacks a portion of them. The sample yields just over 350,000 clones, approximately 81% seen once. Sequences were derived from peripheral blood, sampled in a trial of Ad26.COV2.S vaccine versus placebo. The receptor set was obtained from a person aged 18-60 years who received the Ad26.COV2.S COVID-19 vaccine or a placebo. Both conserved end residues are part of each CDR3. A D gene is named only where the DNA matches it firmly. Not all rows give a size; the values are once, few, many and, for expanded clones, a class.

>-|TRBJ1-2|17|-|TRBV14
TGTGCCAGCAGCCAAGAGCCGTCCTCACGAGGGGACTATGGCTACACCTTC
CASSQEPSSRGDYGYTF
>-|TRBJ1-4|15|-|TRBV5-1
TGCGCCAGCAGCTTGACGGATACCCCTGGTGAAAAACTGTTTTTT
CASSLTDTPGEKLFF
>-|TRBJ2-1|15|-|TRBV15
TGTGCCACCAGCAGAACAGTGAGCTCCTACAATGAGCAGTTCTTC
CATSRTVSSYNEQFF
>few|TRBJ2-5|12|-|TRBV6-2/TRBV6-3
TGTGCCAGCAGTGCAGGGGAAGAGACCCAGTACTTC
CASSAGEETQYF
>-|TRBJ2-1|15|-|TRBV19
TGTGCCAGTAGTATCGAAGGGGGTGACTACAATGAGCAGTTCTTC
CASSIEGGDYNEQFF
>-|TRBJ2-1|17|-|TRBV11-2
TGTGCCAGCAGCCCTGGTTTGGGGGGGGCTCTCTTCAATGAGCAGTTCTTC
CASSPGLGGALFNEQFF
>few|TRBJ1-1|15|TRBD1|TRBV6-5
TGTGCCAGCAGTTACTCCCGACAGGGAGGGACTGAAGCTTTCTTT
CASSYSRQGGTEAFF
>-|TRBJ2-7|17|TRBD1|TRBV5-1
TGCGCCAGCAGCTTGGTCCCCTACAGGGGGCGCTTCTACGAGCAGTACTTC
CASSLVPYRGRFYEQYF
>-|TRBJ2-6|15|TRBD1|TRBV18
TGTGCCAGCTCACTACAGGGGTCTGGGGCCAACGTCCTGACTTTC
CASSLQGSGANVLTF
>-|TRBJ2-1|14|-|TRBV5-1
TGCGCCAGCAGCACGGTTGGCTCCTACAATGAGCAGTTCTTC
CASSTVGSYNEQFF
>-|TRBJ2-5|16|-|TRBV6-5
TGTGCCAGCAGTTACTCGGACAGATACCTCCAGGAGACCCAGTACTTC
CASSYSDRYLQETQYF
>-|TRBJ2-5|15|-|TRBV28
TGTGCCAGCAGGACTAGGGGCAAAATTATGGAGACCCAGTACTTC
CASRTRGKIMETQYF
>once|TRBJ1-5|14|-|TRBV28
TGTGCCAGCGATCCTCGGGGAGTCGGGTGGCCCCAGCATTTT
CASDPRGVGWPQHF
>-|TRBJ1-4|13|-|TRBV12-3/TRBV12-4
TGTGCCTGCCAGGGTACGCGGGATGAAAAACTGTTTTTT
CACQGTRDEKLFF
>-|TRBJ1-6|17|-|TRBV9
TGTGCCAGCAGCGAAGAGGGAGGGGAGGCAAGCGCTTCACCCCTCCACTTT
CASSEEGGEASASPLHF
>-|TRBJ1-3|17|-|TRBV5-1
TGCGCCAGCAGCTTGGATCCCAGCCCTTCCTCTGGAAACACCATATATTTT
CASSLDPSPSSGNTIYF
>-|TRBJ1-1|16|TRBD1|TRBV7-9
TGTGCCAGCAGCTTAGGGGGGACAGCAATGAACACTGAAGCTTTCTTT
CASSLGGTAMNTEAFF
>-|TRBJ1-1|11|-|TRBV20-1
TGCAGTGCTAGCCCCCAAACTGAAGCTTTCTTT
CSASPQTEAFF
>-|TRBJ2-3|15|-|TRBV7-6
TGTGCCAGCACCTACGGGACGGGGGACACAGATACGCAGTATTTT
CASTYGTGDTDTQYF
>-|TRBJ2-2|13|-|TRBV27
TGTGCCAGCAGTTCCGCGAACACCGGGGAGCTGTTTTTT
CASSSANTGELFF
>once|TRBJ2-2|15|-|TRBV28
TGTGCCAGCTCCCGACAGCCTACGAACACCGGGGAGCTGTTTTTT
CASSRQPTNTGELFF
>-|TRBJ2-3|17|-|TRBV7-2
TGTGCCAGCAGCTTAGCGGCAAGGGGGAGGGCCTTAGATACGCAGTATTTT
CASSLAARGRALDTQYF
>-|TRBJ2-2|14|TRBD2|TRBV6-2/TRBV6-3
TGTGCCAGCAGTTCTGGACTAGAAAGCGGGGAGCTGTTTTTT
CASSSGLESGELFF
>-|TRBJ2-3|17|-|TRBV19
TGTGCCAGTAGTACCACGACTAGGAAGCAGGGCACAGATACGCAGTATTTT
CASSTTTRKQGTDTQYF
>once|TRBJ2-7|14|-|TRBV18
TGTGCCAGCTCACCAAGTAAGGGGGTTTACGAGCAGTACTTC
CASSPSKGVYEQYF
>-|TRBJ2-7|16|-|TRBV4-1
TGCGCCAGCAGCAACCCCACGAGACAGAGCTCCTACGAGCAGTACTTC
CASSNPTRQSSYEQYF
>-|TRBJ1-1|17|TRBD1|TRBV15
TGTGCCACCAGCAGAAAACAGGGGGACAGGGGGCTTACTGAAGCTTTCTTT
CATSRKQGDRGLTEAFF
>-|TRBJ1-1|14|-|TRBV18
TGTGCCAGCTCACCAGTAGGGAGGGACACTGAAGCTTTCTTT
CASSPVGRDTEAFF
>-|TRBJ2-7|14|-|TRBV6-6
TGTGCCAGCTCCTTCGTTGACTTTACCTACGAGCAGTACTTC
CASSFVDFTYEQYF
>-|TRBJ1-2|14|-|TRBV5-1
TGCGCCAGCAGCTTGGCTGGCGACAGATATGGCTACACCTTC
CASSLAGDRYGYTF
>once|TRBJ1-1|12|TRBD1|TRBV19
TGTGCCAGTAGACCAAGGACAGGGGAAGCTTTCTTT
CASRPRTGEAFF
>-|TRBJ2-5|14|-|TRBV28
TGTGCCAGCAGTTTATCCGGGGGTAAAGAGACCCAGTACTTC
CASSLSGGKETQYF
>-|TRBJ1-3|10|-|TRBV24-1
TGTGCCACCGGCCGGTCTACTCTCTATTTT
CATGRSTLYF
>-|TRBJ2-7|16|-|TRBV19
TGTGCCAGTGGGGACGGATCACGGGCGGGACGCTACGAGCAGTACTTC
CASGDGSRAGRYEQYF